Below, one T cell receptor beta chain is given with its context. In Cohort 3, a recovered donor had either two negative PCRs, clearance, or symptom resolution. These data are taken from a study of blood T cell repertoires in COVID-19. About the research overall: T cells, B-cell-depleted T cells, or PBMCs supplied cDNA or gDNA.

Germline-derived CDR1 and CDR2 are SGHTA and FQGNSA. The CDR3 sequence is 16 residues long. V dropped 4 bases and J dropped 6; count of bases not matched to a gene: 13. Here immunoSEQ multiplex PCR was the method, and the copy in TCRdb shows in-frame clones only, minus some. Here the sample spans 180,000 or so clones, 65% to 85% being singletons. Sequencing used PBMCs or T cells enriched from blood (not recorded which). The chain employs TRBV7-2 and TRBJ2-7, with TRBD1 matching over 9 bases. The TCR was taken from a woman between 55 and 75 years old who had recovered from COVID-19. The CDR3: CASSSKGQGPSTEQYF. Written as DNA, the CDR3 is TGTGCCAGCAGCTCCAAGGGACAGGGCCCTTCTACCGAGCAGTACTTC.